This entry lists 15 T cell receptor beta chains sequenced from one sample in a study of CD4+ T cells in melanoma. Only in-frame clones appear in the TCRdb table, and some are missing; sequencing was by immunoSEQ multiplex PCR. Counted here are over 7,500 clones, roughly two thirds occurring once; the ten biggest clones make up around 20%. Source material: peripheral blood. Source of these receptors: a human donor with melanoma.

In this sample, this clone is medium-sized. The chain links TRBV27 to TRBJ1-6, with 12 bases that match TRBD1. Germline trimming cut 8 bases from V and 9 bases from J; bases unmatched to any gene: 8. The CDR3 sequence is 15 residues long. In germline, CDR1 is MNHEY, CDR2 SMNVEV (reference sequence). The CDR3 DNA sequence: TGTGCCAGCCGTGGGACAGGGGGCGTTGCTTCACCCCTCCACTTT. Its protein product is CASRGTGGVASPLHF.

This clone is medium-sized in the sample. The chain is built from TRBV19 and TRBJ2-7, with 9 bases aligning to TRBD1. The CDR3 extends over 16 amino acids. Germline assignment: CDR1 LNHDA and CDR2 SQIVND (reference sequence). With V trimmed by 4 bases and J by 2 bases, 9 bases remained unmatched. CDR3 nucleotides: TGTGCCAGTAGTACACCCGGGACAGGGTACCCCTACGAGCAGTACTTC. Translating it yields CASSTPGTGYPYEQYF.

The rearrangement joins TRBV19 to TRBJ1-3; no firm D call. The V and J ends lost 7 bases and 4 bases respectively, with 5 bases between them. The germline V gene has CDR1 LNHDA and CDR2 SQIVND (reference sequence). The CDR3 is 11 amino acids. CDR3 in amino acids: CASTRGNTIYF. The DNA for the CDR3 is TGTGCCAGTACCAGGGGAAACACCATATATTTT.

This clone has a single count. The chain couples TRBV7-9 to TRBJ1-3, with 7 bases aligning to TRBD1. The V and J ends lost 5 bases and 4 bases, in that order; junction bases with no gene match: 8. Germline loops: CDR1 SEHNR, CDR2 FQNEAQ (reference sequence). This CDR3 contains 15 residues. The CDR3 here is CASSQEDRAGNTIYF. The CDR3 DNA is TGTGCCAGCAGCCAAGAAGACAGGGCGGGAAACACCATATATTTT.

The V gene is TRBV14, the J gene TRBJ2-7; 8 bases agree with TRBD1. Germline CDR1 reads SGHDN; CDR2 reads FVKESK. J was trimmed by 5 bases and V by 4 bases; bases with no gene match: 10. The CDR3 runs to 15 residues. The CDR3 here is CASSPRGQGGNEQYF. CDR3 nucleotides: TGTGCCAGCAGCCCCCGAGGACAGGGAGGCAACGAGCAGTACTTC. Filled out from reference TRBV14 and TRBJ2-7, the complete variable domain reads EAGVTQFPSHSVIEKGQTVTLRCDPISGHDNLYWYRRVMGKEIKFLLHFVKESKQDESGMPNNRFLAERTGGTYSTLKVQPAELEDSGVYFCASSPRGQGGNEQYFGPGTRLTVT.

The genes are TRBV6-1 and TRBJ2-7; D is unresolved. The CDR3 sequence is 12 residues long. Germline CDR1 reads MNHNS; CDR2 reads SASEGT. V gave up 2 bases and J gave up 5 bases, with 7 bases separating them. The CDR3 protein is CASSEQVNEQYF. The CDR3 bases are TGTGCCAGCAGTGAACAGGTAAACGAGCAGTACTTC.

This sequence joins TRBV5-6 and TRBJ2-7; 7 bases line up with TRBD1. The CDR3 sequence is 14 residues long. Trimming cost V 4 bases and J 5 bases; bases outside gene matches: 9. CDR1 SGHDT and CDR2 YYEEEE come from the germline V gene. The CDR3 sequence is CASSPRQGTDEQYF. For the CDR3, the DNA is TGTGCCAGCAGCCCTAGACAGGGAACGGACGAGCAGTACTTC. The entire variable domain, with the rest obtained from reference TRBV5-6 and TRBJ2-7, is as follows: DAGVTQSPTHLIKTRGQQVTLRCSPKSGHDTVSWYQQALGQGPQFIFQYYEEEERQRGNFPDRFSGHQFPNYSSELNVNALLLGDSALYLCASSPRQGTDEQYFGPGTRLTVT.

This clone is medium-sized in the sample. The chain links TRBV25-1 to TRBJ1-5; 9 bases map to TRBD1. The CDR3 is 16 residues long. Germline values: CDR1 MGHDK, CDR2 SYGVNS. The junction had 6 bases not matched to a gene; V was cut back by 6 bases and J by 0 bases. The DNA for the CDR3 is TGTGCCAGCAGATACAGGGGGCTAGTTAGCAATCAGCCCCAGCATTTT. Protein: CASRYRGLVSNQPQHF.

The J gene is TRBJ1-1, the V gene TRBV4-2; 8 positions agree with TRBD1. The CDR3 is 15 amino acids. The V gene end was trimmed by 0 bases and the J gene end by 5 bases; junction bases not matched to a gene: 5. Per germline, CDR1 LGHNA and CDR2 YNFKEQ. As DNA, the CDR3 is TGTGCCAGCAGCCAAGAATCAGGGGGCAAAACTGAAGCTTTCTTT. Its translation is CASSQESGGKTEAFF.

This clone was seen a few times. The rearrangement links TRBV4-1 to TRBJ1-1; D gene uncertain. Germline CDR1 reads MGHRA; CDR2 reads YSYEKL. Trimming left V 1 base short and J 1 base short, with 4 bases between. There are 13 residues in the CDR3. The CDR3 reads CASSQAGNTEAFF. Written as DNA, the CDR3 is TGCGCCAGCAGCCAAGCTGGGAACACTGAAGCTTTCTTT.

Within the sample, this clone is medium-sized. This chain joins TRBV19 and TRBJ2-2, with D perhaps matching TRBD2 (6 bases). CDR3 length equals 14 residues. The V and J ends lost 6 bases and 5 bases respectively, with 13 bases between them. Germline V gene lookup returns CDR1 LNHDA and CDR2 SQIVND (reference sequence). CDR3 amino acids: CASRVAEHTGELFF. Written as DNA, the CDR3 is TGTGCCAGTAGGGTAGCGGAACATACCGGGGAGCTGTTTTTT. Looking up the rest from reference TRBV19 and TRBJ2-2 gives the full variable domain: DGGITQSPKYLFRKEGQNVTLSCEQNLNHDAMYWYRQDPGQGLRLIYYSQIVNDFQKGDIAEGYSVSREKKESFPLTVTSAQKNPTAFYLCASRVAEHTGELFFGEGSRLTVL.

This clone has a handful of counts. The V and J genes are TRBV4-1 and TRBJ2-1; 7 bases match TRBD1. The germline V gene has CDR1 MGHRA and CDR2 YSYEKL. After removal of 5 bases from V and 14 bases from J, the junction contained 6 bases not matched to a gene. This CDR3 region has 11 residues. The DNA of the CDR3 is TGCGCCAGCAGCGTGGGACAGAATAAGTTCTTC. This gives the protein CASSVGQNKFF.

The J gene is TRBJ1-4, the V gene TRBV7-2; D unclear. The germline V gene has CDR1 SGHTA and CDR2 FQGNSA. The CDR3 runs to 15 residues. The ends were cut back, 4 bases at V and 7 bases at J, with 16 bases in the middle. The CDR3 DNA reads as TGTGCCAGCAGCTCCACTGGACGTGCCCCTGAAAAACTGTTTTTT. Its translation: CASSSTGRAPEKLFF.

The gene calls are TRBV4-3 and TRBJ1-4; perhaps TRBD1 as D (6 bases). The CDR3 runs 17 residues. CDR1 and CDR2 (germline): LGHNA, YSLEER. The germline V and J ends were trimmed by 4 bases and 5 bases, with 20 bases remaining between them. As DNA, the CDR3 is TGCGCCAGCAGCCCAGTCCACCGTAACAGGGTGAATGAAAAACTGTTTTTT. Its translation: CASSPVHRNRVNEKLFF.

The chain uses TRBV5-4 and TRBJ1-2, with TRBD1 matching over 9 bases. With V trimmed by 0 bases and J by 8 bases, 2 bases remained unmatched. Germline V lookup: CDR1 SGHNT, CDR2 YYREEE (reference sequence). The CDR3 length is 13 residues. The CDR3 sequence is CASSLGTGEGYTF. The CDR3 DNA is TGTGCCAGCAGCTTGGGGACAGGGGAAGGCTACACCTTC.